This TCR beta chain originates from a study of regulatory dendritic cells for organ transplantation. Study background: Regulatory dendritic cells were monocyte-derived, receiving vitamin D3 on days 0 and 4 and IL-10 on day 4. Findings and limits, study-wide: Of resting T cell subsets, memory CD8+ had the most alloreactive clonotypes. Memory T cells were less diverse than naive, with memory CD8+ most oligoclonal.

Regarding this clone: Its antigen is not identified.

Allogeneic regulatory or mature dendritic cells were co-cultured for under six days with CFSE-labeled sorted T cells at 1:10. V was trimmed by 5 bases and J by 2 bases, leaving 7 bases between them. The CDR3 sequence is 13 residues long. From germline, CDR1 is SGHNT and CDR2 YENEEA. Generated by immunoSEQ multiplex PCR, the TCRdb table keeps only in-frame clones and is missing some. The table records some 9,300 clones, 80% of them present only once. The source of this sequence is a human donor in good health. Sequencing was performed on memory CD4+ T cells from blood cultured with dendritic cells. Subset meaning: CD45RO+ memory T cells. The chain joins TRBV11-3 to TRBJ1-3; weak D call: TRBD1 (5 bases). In DNA, the CDR3 is TGTGCCAGCAGCGTGGGGCCTGGAAACACCATATATTTT. Protein product: CASSVGPGNTIYF.